These 4 T cell receptor beta chains came from one sample sequenced in a study of T cells in Graves' hyperthyroidism and ophthalmopathy. Amplified TCR beta CDR3 regions came from RNA transcripts. TCR CDR3 underwent first-round RT-PCR with the HTBI primer set. TCRdb reprocessed the multiplex PCR reads via MiXCR and lists one record per CDR3 protein. The sample has about 270,000 distinct CDR3 sequences; around a quarter are singletons. Material: blood. These receptor sequences come from a man between 35 and 55 years old with Graves' hyperthyroidism that later progressed to Graves' ophthalmopathy.

The chain recombines TRBV12-3 or TRBV12-4 with TRBJ1-1, with D possibly TRBD1 on 5 matching bases. Deletions cut 4 bases from V and 4 bases from J, with 10 bases between. The CDR3 has 13 amino acids. This CDR3 is CASSWGGSTEAFF. The CDR3 DNA follows: TGTGCCAGCAGTTGGGGGGGTAGCACTGAAGCTTTCTTT.

The table lists this clonotype with many counts. This chain joins TRBV12-3 or TRBV12-4 and TRBJ1-2; D unresolved. The V and J ends lost 4 bases and 3 bases respectively, with 3 bases between them. The CDR3 sequence is 11 residues long. This CDR3 is CASSSYYGYTF. For the CDR3, the DNA is TGTGCCAGCAGTTCATACTATGGCTACACCTTC.

Many counts were recorded for this clonotype. This sequence joins TRBV6-6 and TRBJ1-5; 8 nucleotides match TRBD1. The germline CDR1 and CDR2 sequences are MNHNY and SVGAGI (reference sequence). This CDR3 contains 19 residues. V was pared by 4 bases and J by 0 bases, with 14 bases of the junction left unmatched. The CDR3: CASSSLSGQDLNSNQPQHF. Here the CDR3 DNA reads TGTGCCAGCAGTTCGCTTTCGGGACAGGACCTTAATAGCAATCAGCCCCAGCATTTT.

This clonotype showed up many times. This rearrangement joins TRBV12-3 or TRBV12-4 to TRBJ1-2; D gene uncertain. The V and J ends lost 1 base and 4 bases respectively, with 10 bases between them. The CDR3 has 14 residues. The CDR3 DNA follows: TGTGCCAGCAGTTTAGAGAATAAGTTCTATGGCTACACCTTC. The encoded protein is CASSLENKFYGYTF.